This entry features one TCR beta chain sequence. The sample belongs to a study of T cell responses to AZD1222 COVID-19 vaccine. Sequencing used immunoSEQ multiplex PCR; TCRdb keeps in-frame clones, though not all of them. The data show 140,000 or so clones, with more than 70% seen just once and around 3% held by the top ten. CDR3 length: 14 residues. Germline CDR1 is LGHDT and CDR2 is YNNKEL (reference sequence). V was pared by 4 bases and J by 7 bases, with 16 bases between. This rearrangement joins TRBV3-1 (or the pseudogene TRBV3-2) to TRBJ1-2, with D tentatively TRBD1 (6 bases). This sequence was found in an adult who received the AZD1222 COVID-19 vaccine. This specimen was peripheral blood, taken 28 days after the second AZD1222 dose. The CDR3 reads CASSPGAGKGGYTF. The CDR3, as DNA: TGTGCCAGCAGCCCAGGGGCAGGGAAGGGTGGCTACACCTTC.